These 23 T cell receptor beta chains were all obtained from the same sample, sequenced in a study of cytomegalovirus exposure and HLA in healthy donors. Both 60 Vbeta primers and 13 Jbeta primers went into the PCR. Libraries were prepared by immunoSEQ multiplex PCR; TCRdb keeps only in-frame clonotypes and omits some of them. This table holds about 210,000 clones. The material sequenced was PBMCs. The receptors here all came from a woman in her twenties or thirties in good health and CMV-seropositive.

This sequence joins TRBV5-1 and TRBJ2-5; 12 bases agree with TRBD2. The ends lost 4 bases at V and 4 bases at J; junction bases unmatched: 8. This CDR3 has 16 residues. Germline CDR1 reads SGHRS; CDR2 reads YFSETQ. CDR3 residues: CASSPGLAGTGETQYF. CDR3 DNA: TGCGCCAGCAGCCCTGGACTAGCGGGAACGGGAGAGACCCAGTACTTC.

This sequence joins TRBV6-5 and TRBJ1-1; 8 positions agree with TRBD1. The CDR3 is 16 amino acids. CDR1 is MNHEY and CDR2 is SVGAGI in the germline V gene. V was clipped by 2 bases and J by 4 bases; unmatched bases: 9. As DNA, the CDR3 is TGTGCCAGCAGTTACGCTAAGGACAGGGAGGTCACTGAAGCTTTCTTT. This sequence encodes CASSYAKDREVTEAFF.

This sequence joins TRBV28 and TRBJ2-1, with a possible D match to TRBD2 (6 bases). The germline V gene has CDR1 MDHEN and CDR2 SYDVKM. The ends were cut back, 8 bases at V and 4 bases at J, with 12 bases in the middle. The CDR3 runs to 13 residues. The CDR3 region has the DNA TGTGCCAGCTGGGAGGACGGTTACAATGAGCAGTTCTTC. As protein: CASWEDGYNEQFF.

Note on this clone: This CDR3 is missing its conserved last phenylalanine or tryptophan, likely due to a read error. No DNA is shown, since the ends of the CDR3 on it are uncertain; the CDR3 is the one TCRdb lists. CDR3: CASSKQSEEGNQPQHL. J is TRBJ1-5 and V is TRBV21-1. TRBV21-1 is shown as a pseudogene. The CDR3 contains 16 residues when both ends are counted.

The CDR3 sequence: CASSSRQGSSGNTIYF. In nucleotides, the CDR3 is TGTGCCAGCAGCAGCAGACAGGGGTCCTCTGGAAACACCATATATTTT. The chain joins TRBV9 to TRBJ1-3, with 8 bases matching TRBD1. Germline loops: CDR1 SGDLS, CDR2 YYNGEE. CDR3 size: 16 residues. Losses at the gene ends were 4 bases for V and 0 bases for J; bases not matched to a gene: 6.

The chain carries TRBV5-1 and TRBJ2-7, with 9 bases lining up with TRBD2. Germline CDR1 is SGHRS and CDR2 is YFSETQ. The CDR3 is 15 amino acids. With V trimmed by 0 bases and J by 2 bases, 3 bases remained unmatched. The CDR3 region is CASSLGLAGAYEQYF. The CDR3 region has the DNA TGCGCCAGCAGCTTGGGGTTAGCGGGGGCCTACGAGCAGTACTTC.

The chain couples TRBV7-7 to TRBJ2-1, with 7 bases aligning to TRBD2. J lost 4 bases, V lost 5 bases, and 2 bases had no gene match. Per germline, CDR1 SSHAT and CDR2 FNYEAQ (reference sequence). The CDR3 runs to 13 residues. CDR3: CASSPGGYNEQFF. CDR3 nucleotide sequence: TGTGCCAGCAGCCCGGGGGGTTACAATGAGCAGTTCTTC.

The chain carries TRBV29-1 and TRBJ1-1; D not certain. This CDR3 region has 12 residues. Germline V gene lookup returns CDR1 SQVTM and CDR2 ANQGSEA. Trimming pared 4 bases from V and 3 bases from J, leaving 9 bases between. The CDR3 protein is CSVAVYDTEAFF. DNA for the CDR3: TGCAGCGTTGCAGTTTATGACACTGAAGCTTTCTTT. The whole variable domain, remainder taken from reference TRBV29-1 and TRBJ1-1, is SAVISQKPSRDICQRGTSLTIQCQVDSQVTMMFWYRQQPGQSLTLIATANQGSEATYESGFVIDKFPISRPNLTFSTLTVSNMSPEDSSIYLCSVAVYDTEAFFGQGTRLTVV.

For the CDR3, the DNA is TGTGCCAGCAGTTCCTACGAGCAGTACTTC. Translating gives CASSSYEQYF. V usage is TRBV27 and J usage is TRBJ2-5, with D hard to call. The last part of the DNA fits TRBJ2-7 better; the J call may be wrong. Germline CDR1 MNHEY, CDR2 SMNVEV (reference sequence). The CDR3 length is 10 residues.

V is TRBV2 and J is TRBJ2-5; no definite D call. This CDR3 is 14 amino acids long. Germline V gene sequence: CDR1 SNHLY, CDR2 FYNNEI. V gave up 3 bases and J gave up 3 bases, with 11 bases separating them. CDR3 sequence: CASSDPWSKETQYF. The DNA of the CDR3 is TGTGCCAGCAGTGATCCGTGGTCTAAAGAGACCCAGTACTTC.

The CDR3 DNA reads TGTGCCAGCAGTGAAGGCGGCACTGAAGCTTTCTTT. Its protein is CASSEGGTEAFF. The V gene is TRBV2, the J gene TRBJ1-1; D is ambiguous. The CDR3 has 12 residues. The V gene's germline CDR1 is SNHLY and CDR2 FYNNEI. Trimming removed 1 base from V and 4 bases from J, with 4 bases in between.

This chain connects TRBV10-1 to TRBJ1-4, with 8 bases lining up with TRBD1. From germline, CDR1 is WNHNN and CDR2 SYGVQD (reference sequence). Germline trimming cut 6 bases from V and 0 bases from J; bases unmatched to any gene: 6. The CDR3 loop spans 16 amino acids. The CDR3 loop is CASSEGTGATNEKLFF. CDR3 coding DNA: TGCGCCAGCAGCGAGGGGACAGGCGCAACTAATGAAAAACTGTTTTTT.

The rearrangement uses TRBV28 and TRBJ1-2; D uncertain. The ends were cut back, 1 base at V and 2 bases at J, with 11 bases in the middle. The CDR3 has 15 amino acids. Germline V gene lookup returns CDR1 MDHEN and CDR2 SYDVKM. The CDR3 sequence: CASSLSWPENYGYTF. DNA of the CDR3: TGTGCCAGCAGTTTATCTTGGCCGGAGAACTATGGCTACACCTTC.

J is TRBJ2-7 and V is TRBV2; no definite D call. Germline V CDR1 and CDR2: SNHLY, FYNNEI. The V and J ends lost 3 bases and 6 bases respectively, with 9 bases between them. The CDR3 sequence is 12 residues long. The CDR3 region has the DNA TGTGCCAGCAGTGATCTAGTTGGCGAGCAGTACTTC. Protein sequence: CASSDLVGEQYF.

This chain's CDR3 is CASSIGGLNQPQHF. In DNA form, the CDR3 reads TGTGCCAGCTCAATAGGGGGCCTCAATCAGCCCCAGCATTTT. This chain connects TRBV5-5 to TRBJ1-5, with TRBD1 matching over 7 bases. V lost 7 bases to trimming and J lost 3 bases; unmatched junction nucleotides: 7. Germline loops: CDR1 SGHKS, CDR2 YYEKEE (reference sequence). This CDR3 has 14 residues.

The chain carries TRBV19 and TRBJ1-2; weak D call: TRBD1 (6 bases). CDR3 length equals 17 residues. From germline, CDR1 is LNHDA and CDR2 SQIVND (reference sequence). Trimming cost V 5 bases and J 2 bases, with 21 bases left between them. The CDR3 region is CASSPTGQGRANYGYTF. The CDR3, as DNA: TGTGCCAGTAGTCCCACCGGGCAGGGGAGGGCAAACTATGGCTACACCTTC.

CDR3 nucleotides: TGTGCCAGCAGTAAAGAGAGCGGTAGCAATCAGCCCCAGCATTTT. It is translated as CASSKESGSNQPQHF. This chain links TRBV2 with TRBJ1-5; D is ambiguous. This CDR3 comprises 15 residues. The ends were cut back, 5 bases at V and 0 bases at J, with 11 bases in the middle. From germline, CDR1 is SNHLY and CDR2 FYNNEI.

The chain recombines TRBV5-1 with TRBJ2-3, with TRBD1 identical over 7 bases. CDR1 SGHRS and CDR2 YFSETQ come from the germline V gene. V trimming: 3 bases; J trimming: 6 bases; junction bases outside the gene matches: 1. This CDR3 contains 12 residues. DNA for the CDR3: TGCGCCAGCAGCTCGACAGGGGATACGCAGTATTTT. Its translation: CASSSTGDTQYF.

The gene calls are TRBV5-8 and TRBJ1-1; 10 bases are a match to TRBD1. J was trimmed by 5 bases and V by 3 bases; bases with no gene match: 10. Germline CDR1 reads SGHTS; CDR2 reads YDEGEE. This CDR3 region has 16 residues. The CDR3: CASSSGDRGGWTEAFF. The CDR3 DNA reads as TGTGCCAGCAGCTCCGGGGACAGGGGTGGATGGACTGAAGCTTTCTTT.

The chain employs TRBV30 and TRBJ1-1; no definite D call. The germline CDR1 and CDR2 sequences are GTSNPN and SVGIG (reference sequence). This CDR3 spans 14 amino acids. Trimming left V 3 bases short and J 0 bases short, with 11 bases between. The CDR3 DNA reads TGTGCCTGGAGAGACGGGGTAATGAACACTGAAGCTTTCTTT. Translated: CAWRDGVMNTEAFF.

The genes are TRBV5-1 and TRBJ2-5; TRBD2 aligns across 10 bases. V lost 4 bases to trimming and J lost 5 bases; unmatched junction nucleotides: 8. Germline values: CDR1 SGHRS, CDR2 YFSETQ. CDR3 size: 15 residues. In DNA, the CDR3 is TGCGCCAGCAGCGAAGCGGGAGGGCCTATGGAGACCCAGTACTTC. Protein: CASSEAGGPMETQYF.

V gene TRBV5-6 combines with J gene TRBJ2-5; tentative D call: TRBD1 (5 bases). CDR1 is SGHDT and CDR2 is YYEEEE in the germline V gene. Trimming removed 4 bases at V and 5 bases at J, with 18 bases between. CDR3 length: 15 residues. The CDR3 region is CASSLERTGDETQYF. CDR3 coding DNA: TGTGCCAGCAGCCTAGAACGAACAGGTGACGAGACCCAGTACTTC.

The CDR3 is CASSYSGTPDSYEQYF. The CDR3 nucleotides are TGTGCCAGCAGTTACTCGGGGACACCGGATTCCTACGAGCAGTACTTC. V usage is TRBV6-5 and J usage is TRBJ2-7; possibly TRBD1 for D (6 bases). This CDR3 is 16 amino acids long. The V end was cut by 0 bases, the J end by 1 base, with 13 bases between. Germline CDR1 reads MNHEY; CDR2 reads SVGAGI.